A single sample gave rise to the 27 T cell receptor beta chains below, sequenced in a study of graft-versus-host responses after intestinal transplantation. The data were produced by immunoSEQ multiplex PCR, yet TCRdb's version contains in-frame clones alone and is incomplete. This sample has about 19,000 clones, with 75% to 95% found just once. Specimen: PBMCs, collected less than 400 days after transplant. Every receptor here comes from a human patient who received an intestinal transplant, so some T cells may come from the graft donor.

This chain connects TRBV7-2 to TRBJ2-1; 8 bases are a match to TRBD2. V dropped 8 bases and J dropped 3; count of bases not matched to a gene: 9. CDR1 is SGHTA, CDR2 FQGNSA, per germline. CDR3 length equals 15 residues. The CDR3 here is CASCQSGTSYNEQFF. The CDR3 nucleotides read TGTGCCAGCTGCCAATCCGGGACTAGCTACAATGAGCAGTTCTTC.

The chain employs TRBV6-6 and TRBJ2-7, with D tentatively TRBD2 (6 bases). The V gene lost 4 bases and the J gene lost 3 bases, with 16 bases spanning the gap. Germline CDR1 reads MNHNY; CDR2 reads SVGAGI (reference sequence). There are 15 residues in the CDR3. CDR3: CASSLTGLLGYEQYF. The CDR3, as DNA: TGTGCCAGCAGTTTAACGGGACTCTTGGGCTACGAGCAGTACTTC.

This clone was seen once. J is TRBJ1-5 and V is TRBV6-6; 8 nucleotides line up with TRBD1. The length of the CDR3 is 15 residues. The V gene end was trimmed by 7 bases and the J gene end by 3 bases; junction bases not matched to a gene: 8. Germline-derived CDR1 and CDR2 are MNHNY and SVGAGI (reference sequence). In nucleotides, the CDR3 is TGTGCCAGCATGGGATGGACAGGGAACAATCAGCCCCAGCATTTT. Translation gives CASMGWTGNNQPQHF.

Concerning this clone: Mismatch with germline at one junction end may stem from a read error. The J gene is TRBJ1-6, the V gene TRBV9; TRBD1 matches at 10 bases. CDR1 is SGDLS, CDR2 YYNGEE, per germline. The CDR3 is 17 residues long. The CDR3, as DNA: TGTGCCAGCAGCGTAGGGGACCGGGACAGGGGATATTCATCCCTCCACTTT. Residues: CASSVGDRDRGYSSLHF.

The V call is TRBV19, the J call TRBJ1-2, with TRBD1 identical over 7 bases. Germline CDR1 and CDR2: LNHDA and SQIVND (reference sequence). This CDR3 has 12 amino acids. V gave up 3 bases and J gave up 9 bases; unmatched junction bases: 4. The CDR3 spells CASSIKQGSYTF. The CDR3 bases are TGTGCCAGTAGTATCAAACAGGGGAGCTACACCTTC.

The rearrangement uses TRBV18 and TRBJ2-3; 7 bases fit TRBD1. CDR1 KGHSH and CDR2 LQKENI come from the germline V gene. The CDR3 has 15 residues. With 6 bases clipped from V and 0 bases from J, the junction kept 6 bases outside the gene matches. The CDR3 coding sequence is TGTGCCAGCTCCCGAGACAGGGCAAGCACAGATACGCAGTATTTT. It translates to CASSRDRASTDTQYF.

The rearrangement uses TRBV2 and TRBJ2-3, with a possible D match to TRBD1 (6 bases). Per germline, CDR1 SNHLY and CDR2 FYNNEI. V was clipped by 9 bases and J by 0 bases, with 22 bases between them. This CDR3 is 17 amino acids long. CDR3 amino acids: CASISKWTAPSTDTQYF. The CDR3 DNA is TGTGCCAGTATCTCGAAATGGACAGCCCCTAGCACAGATACGCAGTATTTT.

The V gene is TRBV6-5, the J gene TRBJ2-2; D gene unclear. Trimming stripped 0 bases from V and 15 bases from J, with 14 bases between. Looked up from germline, CDR1 is MNHEY and CDR2 is SVGAGI. The CDR3 runs 13 residues. CDR3 coding DNA: TGTGCCAGCAGTTACTCGAGATCGGGTCAGTTGTTTTTT. Its protein is CASSYSRSGQLFF.

The genes are TRBV2 and TRBJ2-7, with 8 bases matching TRBD1. Per the germline V gene, CDR1 is SNHLY and CDR2 is FYNNEI. The CDR3 has 13 amino acids. V was clipped by 5 bases and J by 6 bases; unmatched bases: 6. The CDR3 loop reads CASSKGQGFEQYF. CDR3 bases: TGTGCCAGCAGTAAAGGACAGGGATTCGAGCAGTACTTC.

The gene calls are TRBV19 and TRBJ1-5; a possible D gene is TRBD1 (5 bases). The germline gives CDR1 LNHDA, CDR2 SQIVND (reference sequence). The CDR3 is made up of 16 amino acids. V lost 3 bases and J 0 bases, leaving 12 bases between the germline ends. The CDR3 DNA reads TGTGCCAGTAGTATGGCCCAGGGCCTTAGCAATCAGCCCCAGCATTTT. This encodes CASSMAQGLSNQPQHF.

This clone was seen once. The rearrangement joins TRBV5-6 to TRBJ1-2; tentatively, D is TRBD1 (5 bases). From germline, CDR1 is SGHDT and CDR2 YYEEEE. Deletions cut 0 bases from V and 8 bases from J, with 11 bases between. This CDR3 spans 13 amino acids. This CDR3 is CASSLAQGGGYTF. The CDR3 DNA reads TGTGCCAGCAGCTTGGCTCAGGGCGGGGGCTACACCTTC.

The chain joins TRBV19 to TRBJ2-7; D remains unclear. This CDR3 is built from 14 residues. CDR1 LNHDA and CDR2 SQIVND come from the germline V gene (reference sequence). V lost 1 base and J 3 bases, leaving 10 bases between the germline ends. The CDR3 loop reads CASSIAGRNYEQYF. CDR3 DNA sequence: TGTGCCAGTAGTATAGCAGGCAGAAACTACGAGCAGTACTTC.

This chain uses TRBV11-2 with TRBJ1-4; the D gene is possibly TRBD1 (5 bases). The ends were cut back, 1 base at V and 7 bases at J, with 13 bases in the middle. The CDR3 runs to 15 residues. The V gene's germline CDR1 is SGHAT and CDR2 FQNNGV. The CDR3 region is CASSLVSTGREKLFF. The CDR3 coding sequence is TGTGCCAGCAGCTTAGTGTCCACAGGTCGTGAAAAACTGTTTTTT.

This chain links TRBV19 with TRBJ2-2; 9 nucleotides agree with TRBD1. There are 14 residues in the CDR3. The germline V gene has CDR1 LNHDA and CDR2 SQIVND (reference sequence). V lost 4 bases to trimming and J lost 7 bases; unmatched junction nucleotides: 4. This CDR3 is CASSRDRAGGELFF. The DNA for the CDR3 is TGTGCCAGTAGTAGGGACAGGGCGGGCGGGGAGCTGTTTTTT.

The chain is built from TRBV6-4 and TRBJ2-2; 8 bases line up with TRBD2. The junction had 0 bases not matched to a gene; V was cut back by 0 bases and J by 3 bases. The CDR3 covers 15 residues. CDR1 MRHNA and CDR2 SNTAGT come from the germline V gene. CDR3 protein: CASSDSAGDTGELFF. DNA for the CDR3: TGTGCCAGCAGTGACTCAGCGGGAGACACCGGGGAGCTGTTTTTT.

This clone was seen only once. V gene TRBV6-4 combines with J gene TRBJ2-6, with a weak D call TRBD1 (6 bases). CDR1 MRHNA and CDR2 SNTAGT come from the germline V gene. CDR3 length equals 15 residues. V lost 0 bases to trimming and J lost 3 bases, with 6 bases between them. The CDR3 reads CASSDSGGGANVLTF. The CDR3 DNA reads TGTGCCAGCAGTGACTCAGGGGGTGGGGCCAACGTCCTGACTTTC.

The chain uses TRBV19 and TRBJ2-7; the D is unclear. Germline CDR1 and CDR2: LNHDA and SQIVND (reference sequence). With 3 bases removed from V and 1 base from J, the gap between germline ends came to 10 bases. The CDR3 extends over 14 amino acids. The CDR3 sequence: CASSMIGPSYEQYF. The CDR3 DNA sequence: TGTGCCAGTAGTATGATCGGGCCATCCTACGAGCAGTACTTC.

The genes are TRBV7-2 and TRBJ2-5; no clear D. Germline CDR1 and CDR2: SGHTA and FQGNSA. The length of the CDR3 is 15 residues. Trimming took 5 bases from V and 5 from J, leaving 18 bases between them. CDR3 nucleotide sequence: TGTGCCAGCAGCCCACTCCGACGGCGCACGGAGACCCAGTACTTC. Its translation: CASSPLRRRTETQYF.

This chain uses TRBV6-1 with TRBJ2-3, with D possibly being TRBD1 (5 bases). The germline V and J ends were trimmed by 3 bases and 3 bases, with 10 bases remaining between them. This CDR3 region has 14 residues. The germline V gene has CDR1 MNHNS and CDR2 SASEGT. The CDR3 region is CASSDGQPTDTQYF. CDR3 nucleotide sequence: TGTGCCAGCAGTGACGGACAACCAACAGATACGCAGTATTTT.

The chain recombines TRBV18 with TRBJ1-2; TRBD1 is a possible D gene (6 bases). Trimming removed 3 bases at V and 5 bases at J, with 13 bases between. The CDR3 contains 14 residues. The germline V gene has CDR1 KGHSH and CDR2 LQKENI. The CDR3 bases are TGTGCCAGCTCACCTGCCGGACAGCTATATGGCTACACCTTC. Its protein is CASSPAGQLYGYTF.

The CDR3 loop is CASSLKHTNTEAFF. CDR3 in DNA: TGTGCCAGCAGCTTAAAACATACGAACACTGAAGCTTTCTTT. The rearrangement joins TRBV7-3 to TRBJ1-1; D remains unclear. This CDR3 contains 14 residues. Trimming stripped 1 base from V and 1 base from J, with 7 bases between. In germline, CDR1 is SGHTA, CDR2 FQGTGA.

V is TRBV6-5 and J is TRBJ1-1, with no clear D. V gave up 6 bases and J gave up 1 base, with 9 bases separating them. This CDR3 spans 13 amino acids. Germline CDR1 and CDR2: MNHEY and SVGAGI. The DNA for the CDR3 is TGTGCCAGCAGCTCCGACTCGAACACTGAAGCTTTCTTT. Translated, it gives CASSSDSNTEAFF.

Only one count was recorded for this clone. The CDR3: CASSYGDTSYEQYF. The CDR3 region has the DNA TGTGCCAGCAGTTACGGGGACACGTCCTACGAGCAGTACTTC. The chain joins TRBV6-5 to TRBJ2-7; D possibly corresponds to TRBD1 (6 bases). The CDR3 covers 14 residues. V lost 2 bases to trimming and J lost 1 base, with 9 bases between them. The germline gives CDR1 MNHEY, CDR2 SVGAGI.

The chain has TRBV7-9 and TRBJ1-3; D remains ambiguous. V was pared by 1 base and J by 12 bases, with 7 bases between. This CDR3 has 11 amino acids. From germline, CDR1 is SEHNR and CDR2 FQNEAQ (reference sequence). The CDR3 here is CASSLGDRIYF. The CDR3 DNA reads TGTGCCAGCAGCTTAGGGGATCGCATATATTTT.

V and J are TRBV29-1 and TRBJ2-3, with no clear D. V lost 3 bases to trimming and J lost 1 base, with 17 bases between them. Germline values: CDR1 SQVTM, CDR2 ANQGSEA. CDR3 length: 16 amino acids. CDR3 protein: CSVESLIREGTDTQYF. CDR3 bases: TGCAGCGTTGAGTCCTTAATTAGGGAAGGCACAGATACGCAGTATTTT.

The chain couples TRBV6-1 to TRBJ1-1; D is undetermined. The V and J ends lost 6 bases and 3 bases respectively, with 5 bases between them. Germline CDR1 MNHNS, CDR2 SASEGT. The CDR3 totals 11 residues. The CDR3 protein is CASSRYTEAFF. The CDR3 bases are TGTGCCAGCAGCAGATACACTGAAGCTTTCTTT.

DNA of the CDR3: TGTGCCAGCAGCCCCCTAGGGCAGGGCACTGAAGCTTTCTTT. It translates to CASSPLGQGTEAFF. The chain carries TRBV7-7 and TRBJ1-1; maybe TRBD1 (5 bases). Germline V gene data show CDR1 as SSHAT and CDR2 as FNYEAQ (reference sequence). Trimming left V 5 bases short and J 4 bases short, with 14 bases between. The CDR3 is made up of 14 amino acids.